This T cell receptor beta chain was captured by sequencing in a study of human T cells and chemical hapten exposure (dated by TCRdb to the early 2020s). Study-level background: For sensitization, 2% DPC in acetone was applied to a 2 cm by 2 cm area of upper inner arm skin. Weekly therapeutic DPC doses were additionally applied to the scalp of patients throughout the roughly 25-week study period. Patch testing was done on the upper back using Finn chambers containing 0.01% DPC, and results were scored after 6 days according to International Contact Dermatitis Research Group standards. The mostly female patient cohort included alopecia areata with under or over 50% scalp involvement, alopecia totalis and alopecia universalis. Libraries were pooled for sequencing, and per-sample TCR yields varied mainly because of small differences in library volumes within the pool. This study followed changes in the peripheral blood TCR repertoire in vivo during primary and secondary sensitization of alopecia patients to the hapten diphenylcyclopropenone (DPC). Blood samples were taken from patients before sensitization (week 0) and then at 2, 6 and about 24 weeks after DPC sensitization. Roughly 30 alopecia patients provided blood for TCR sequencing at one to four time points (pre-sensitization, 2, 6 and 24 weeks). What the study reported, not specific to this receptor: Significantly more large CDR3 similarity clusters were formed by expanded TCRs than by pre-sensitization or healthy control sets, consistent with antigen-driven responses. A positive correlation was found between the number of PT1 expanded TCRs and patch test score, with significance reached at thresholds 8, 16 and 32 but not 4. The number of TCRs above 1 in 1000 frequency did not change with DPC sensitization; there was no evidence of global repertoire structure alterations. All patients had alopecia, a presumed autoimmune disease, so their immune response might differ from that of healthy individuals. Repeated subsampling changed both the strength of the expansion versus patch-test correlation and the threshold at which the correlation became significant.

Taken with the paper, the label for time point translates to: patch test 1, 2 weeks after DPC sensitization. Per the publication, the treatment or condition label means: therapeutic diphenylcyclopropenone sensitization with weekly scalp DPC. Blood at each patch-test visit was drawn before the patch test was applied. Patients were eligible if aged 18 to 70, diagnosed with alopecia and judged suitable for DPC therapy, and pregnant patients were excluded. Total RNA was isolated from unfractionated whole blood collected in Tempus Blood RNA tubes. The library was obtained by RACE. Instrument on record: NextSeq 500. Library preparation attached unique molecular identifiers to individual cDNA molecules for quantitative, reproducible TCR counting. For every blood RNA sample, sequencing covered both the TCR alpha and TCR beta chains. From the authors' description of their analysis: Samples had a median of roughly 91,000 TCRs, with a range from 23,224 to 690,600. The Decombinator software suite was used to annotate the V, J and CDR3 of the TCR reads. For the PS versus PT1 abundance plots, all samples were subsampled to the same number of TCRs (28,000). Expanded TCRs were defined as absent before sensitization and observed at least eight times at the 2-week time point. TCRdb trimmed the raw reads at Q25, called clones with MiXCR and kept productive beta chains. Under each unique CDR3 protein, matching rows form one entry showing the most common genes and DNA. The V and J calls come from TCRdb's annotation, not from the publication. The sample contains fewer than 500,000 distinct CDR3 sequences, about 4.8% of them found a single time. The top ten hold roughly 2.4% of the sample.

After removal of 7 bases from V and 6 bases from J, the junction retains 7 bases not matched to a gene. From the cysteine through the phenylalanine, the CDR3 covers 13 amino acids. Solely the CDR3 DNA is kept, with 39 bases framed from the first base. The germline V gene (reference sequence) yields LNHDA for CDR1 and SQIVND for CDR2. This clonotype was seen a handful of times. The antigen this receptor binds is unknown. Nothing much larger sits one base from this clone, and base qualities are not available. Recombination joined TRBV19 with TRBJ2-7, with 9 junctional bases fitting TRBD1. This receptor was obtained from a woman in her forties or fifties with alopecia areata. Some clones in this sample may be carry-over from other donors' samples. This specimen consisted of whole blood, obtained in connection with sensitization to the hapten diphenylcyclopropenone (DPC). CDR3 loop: CASTPQGAGEQYF. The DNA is TGTGCCAGTACCCCACAGGGGGCAGGCGAGCAGTACTTC.